This record concerns one TCR beta chain sequence. This sample was included in a study of cytomegalovirus exposure and HLA in healthy donors. Both 60 Vbeta primers and 13 Jbeta primers went into the PCR. The assay was immunoSEQ multiplex PCR, and TCRdb's table has in-frame clones only and misses some. The sample consists of 100,000 to 120,000 clones, less than 85% of them appearing once. The junction had 9 bases not matched to a gene; V was cut back by 0 bases and J by 7 bases. This CDR3 contains 15 residues. Germline CDR1 SGHRS, CDR2 YFSETQ. Sequencing was done on a sample of PBMCs. This sequence joins TRBV5-1 and TRBJ2-7; 8 positions agree with TRBD2. The receptor's source is a man in his forties in good health and CMV-seropositive. DNA of the CDR3: TGCGCCAGCAGCTTGGCGGGAGGGGGGGTCGGGGAGCAGTACTTC. This sequence encodes CASSLAGGGVGEQYF.